The T cell receptor beta chain described here comes from a study of shared clonotypes between healthy human individuals. The CDR3 runs to 15 residues. CDR1 MNHEY and CDR2 SMNVEV come from the germline V gene (reference sequence). The ends lost 0 bases at V and 8 bases at J; junction bases unmatched: 6. Repertoires were generated with immunoSEQ multiplex PCR, while TCRdb's copy carries only in-frame clones and drops some. The sample contains roughly 600,000 clones, 95% to 98% of which appear only once. Terminally differentiated effector memory CD45RA+ cells were excluded from the naive CD8 cells, which were CD45RO-negative and positively selected for CCR7.

Sequenced: naive CD8+ T cells sorted from blood. The clonotype originates from a man under 40 in good health. The J gene is TRBJ2-1, the V gene TRBV27, with 8 positions matching TRBD1. Written as DNA, the CDR3 is TGTGCCAGCAGTTTATCAAGGACAGGGCAAGATGAGCAGTTCTTC. It specifies CASSLSRTGQDEQFF.